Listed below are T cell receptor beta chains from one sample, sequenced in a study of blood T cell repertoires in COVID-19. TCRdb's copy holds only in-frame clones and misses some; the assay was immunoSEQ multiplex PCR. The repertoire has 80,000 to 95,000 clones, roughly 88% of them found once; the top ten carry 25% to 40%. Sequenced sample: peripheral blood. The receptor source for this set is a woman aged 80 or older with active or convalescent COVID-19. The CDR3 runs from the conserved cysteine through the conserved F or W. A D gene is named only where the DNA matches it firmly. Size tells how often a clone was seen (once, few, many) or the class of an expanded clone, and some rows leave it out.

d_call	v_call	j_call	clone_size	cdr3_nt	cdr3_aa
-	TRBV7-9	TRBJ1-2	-	TGTGCCAGCAGCTTAGGAAGCTACTATGGCTACACCTTC	CASSLGSYYGYTF
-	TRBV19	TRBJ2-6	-	TGTGCCAGTAGTATCTCCTCTGGGGCCAACGTCCTGACTTTC	CASSISSGANVLTF
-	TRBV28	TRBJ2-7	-	TGTGCCAGCAACCCAGGGGCTAGCGGACCCTACGAGCAGTACTTC	CASNPGASGPYEQYF
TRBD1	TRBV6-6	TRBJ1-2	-	TGTGCCAGCAGTACCCGGGACAGGAGCGCCTATGGCTACACCTTC	CASSTRDRSAYGYTF
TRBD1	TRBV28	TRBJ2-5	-	TGTGCCAGCAGTATAACAGGGGACCAAGAGACCCAGTACTTC	CASSITGDQETQYF
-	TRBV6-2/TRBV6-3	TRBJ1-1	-	TGTGCCAGCAGTCCACAGGTGTCAACTGAAGCTTTCTTT	CASSPQVSTEAFF
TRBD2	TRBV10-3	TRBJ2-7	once	TGTGCCATCAGTGAGTCCGGAGCGGGAGGACTCCCCTACGAGCAGTACTTC	CAISESGAGGLPYEQYF
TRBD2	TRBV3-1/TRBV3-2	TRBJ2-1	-	TGTGCCAGCAGCCAAGATTTAGCGGGGGGGCGTGAGCAGTTCTTC	CASSQDLAGGREQFF
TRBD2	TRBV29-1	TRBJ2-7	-	TGCAGTGGGGGCGGCGGGAGGGACTACGAGCAGTACTTC	CSGGGGRDYEQYF
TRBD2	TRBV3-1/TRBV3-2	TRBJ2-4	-	TGTGCCAGCAGTCATAGCGGGGGGGCCAAAAACATTCAGTACTTC	CASSHSGGAKNIQYF
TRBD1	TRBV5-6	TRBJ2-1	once	TGTGCCAGCAGCCCCACGACGAGGACAGGGGGAAAAGTCTTC	CASSPTTRTGGKVF
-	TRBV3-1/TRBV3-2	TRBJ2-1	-	TGTGCCAGCAGCCAATGGGGGGACTACAATGAGCAGTTCTTC	CASSQWGDYNEQFF
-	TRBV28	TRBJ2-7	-	TGTGCCAGCTGTTTCCCGGCAGGTTGGGGGCGGTGGGGGGAGCAGTACTTC	CASCFPAGWGRWGEQYF
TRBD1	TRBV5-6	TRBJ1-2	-	TGTGCCAGCAGCAGACAGGGGCCGTATGGCTACACCTTC	CASSRQGPYGYTF
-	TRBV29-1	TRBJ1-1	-	TGCAGCGTTGTTCGGGGGGCTCGTGTCACTGAAGCTTTCTTT	CSVVRGARVTEAFF
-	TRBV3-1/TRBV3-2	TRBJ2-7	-	TGTGCCAGCAGCCAGATAACAGGGAACTACGAGCAGTACTTC	CASSQITGNYEQYF